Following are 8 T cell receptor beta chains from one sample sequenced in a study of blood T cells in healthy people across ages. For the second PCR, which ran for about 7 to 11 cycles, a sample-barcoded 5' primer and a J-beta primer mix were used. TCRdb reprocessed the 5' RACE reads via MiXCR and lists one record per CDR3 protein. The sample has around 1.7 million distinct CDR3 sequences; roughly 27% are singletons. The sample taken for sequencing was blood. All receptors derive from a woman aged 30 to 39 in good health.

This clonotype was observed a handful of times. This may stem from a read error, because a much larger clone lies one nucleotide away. This CDR3 is CSARDLLAGYNEQYF. For the CDR3, the DNA is TGCAGTGCTAGAGATCTACTAGCGGGCTACAATGAGCAGTACTTC. The chain combines TRBV20-1 with TRBJ2-7, with 9 nucleotides matching TRBD2. The CDR3 is 15 amino acids. The V and J ends lost 0 bases and 7 bases, in that order; junction bases with no gene match: 10. Germline V lookup: CDR1 DFQATT, CDR2 SNEGSKA (reference sequence).

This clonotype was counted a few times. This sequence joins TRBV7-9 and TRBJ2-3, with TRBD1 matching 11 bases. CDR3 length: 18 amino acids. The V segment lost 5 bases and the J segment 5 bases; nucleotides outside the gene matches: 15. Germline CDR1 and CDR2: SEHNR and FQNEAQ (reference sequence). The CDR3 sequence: CASSQRVGWTGGEDTQYF. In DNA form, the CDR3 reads TGTGCCAGCAGCCAGAGGGTAGGGTGGACAGGGGGCGAAGATACGCAGTATTTT.

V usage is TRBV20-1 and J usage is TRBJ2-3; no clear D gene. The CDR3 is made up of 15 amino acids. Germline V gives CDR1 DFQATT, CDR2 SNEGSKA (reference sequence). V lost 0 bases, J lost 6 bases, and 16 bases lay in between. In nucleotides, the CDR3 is TGCAGTGCTAGAGATCGTCTTGCGCCGAGTGATACGCAGTATTTT. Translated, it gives CSARDRLAPSDTQYF.

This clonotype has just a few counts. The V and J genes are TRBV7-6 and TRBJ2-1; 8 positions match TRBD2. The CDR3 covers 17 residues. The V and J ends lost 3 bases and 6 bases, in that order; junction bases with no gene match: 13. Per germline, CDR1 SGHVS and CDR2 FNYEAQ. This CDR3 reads CASSFAGGTLGINEQFF. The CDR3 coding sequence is TGTGCCAGCAGCTTCGCGGGGGGCACCTTGGGGATCAATGAGCAGTTCTTC.

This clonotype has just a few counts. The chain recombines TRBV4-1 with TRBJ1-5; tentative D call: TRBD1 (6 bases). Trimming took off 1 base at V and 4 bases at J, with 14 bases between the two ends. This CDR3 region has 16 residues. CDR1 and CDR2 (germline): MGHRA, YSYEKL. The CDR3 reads CASSQARTGANQPQHF. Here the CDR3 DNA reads TGCGCCAGCAGCCAAGCCCGGACGGGGGCTAATCAGCCCCAGCATTTT.

CDR3 region: CASSHPGGALETQYF. CDR3 DNA sequence: TGCGCCAGCAGCCACCCCGGGGGGGCCCTGGAGACCCAGTACTTC. The V and J genes are TRBV4-1 and TRBJ2-7; 8 nucleotides match TRBD2. The J call may be faulty, since TRBJ2-5 better matches the DNA end. The CDR3 spans 15 residues. Germline V gene data show CDR1 as MGHRA and CDR2 as YSYEKL.

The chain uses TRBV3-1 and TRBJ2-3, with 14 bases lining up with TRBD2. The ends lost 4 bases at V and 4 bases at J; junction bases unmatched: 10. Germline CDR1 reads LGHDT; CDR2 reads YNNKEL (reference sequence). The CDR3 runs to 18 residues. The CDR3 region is CASSPGTSGRGLADTQYF. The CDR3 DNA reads TGTGCCAGCAGCCCCGGGACTAGCGGGAGAGGTTTGGCAGATACGCAGTATTTT.

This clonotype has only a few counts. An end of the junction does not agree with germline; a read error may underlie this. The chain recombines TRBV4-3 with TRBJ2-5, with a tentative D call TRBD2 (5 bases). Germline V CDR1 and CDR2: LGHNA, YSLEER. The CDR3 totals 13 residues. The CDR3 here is CASSQDEGETRYF. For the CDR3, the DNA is TGCGCCAGCAGCCAAGATGAGGGAGAGACCCGGTACTTC.